These 10 T cell receptor beta chains were sequenced from one sample in a study of CD8 T cells in ankylosing spondylitis. TCRdb reprocessed the 5' RACE reads via MiXCR and lists one record per CDR3 protein. The profile shows 220,000 or so distinct CDR3 sequences, more than 9% of them singletons. Sequenced sample: blood, either unsorted or a sorted T cell fraction (not recorded which). The origin of the receptors is a male donor with ankylosing spondylitis or in good health (not recorded which).

To note about this clonotype: A read error may produce the germline difference seen at one junction end. The chain carries TRBV5-1 and TRBJ1-2, with 9 positions matching TRBD1. The CDR3 spans 17 residues. From germline, CDR1 is SGHRS and CDR2 YFSETQ. As DNA, the CDR3 is TGCGCCAGCAGTTATTGGCTATACCAGGGACAGGGAGATGGCGACACCTTC. The encoded protein is CASSYWLYQGQGDGDTF.

Ten or more counts support this clonotype. CDR3 DNA: TGTGCCAGCAGCTTAGAACCAGGGGGGAACTATGGCTACACCTTC. Its translation: CASSLEPGGNYGYTF. The chain joins TRBV7-2 to TRBJ1-2; 7 positions agree with TRBD1. Germline V CDR1 and CDR2: SGHTA, FQGNSA. Losses at the gene ends were 1 base for V and 2 bases for J; bases not matched to a gene: 4. The CDR3 runs 15 residues.

This CDR3 is CSVEEPGGYGYTF. CDR3 nucleotides: TGCAGCGTTGAGGAACCGGGGGGCTATGGCTACACCTTC. The chain links TRBV29-1 to TRBJ1-2, with a tentative D call TRBD1 (5 bases). The CDR3 runs to 13 residues. Germline CDR1 SQVTM, CDR2 ANQGSEA. Trimming shortened V by 3 bases and J by 4 bases, and 12 bases separated the two germline ends.

This clonotype was counted ten times or more. The rearrangement links TRBV2 to TRBJ2-7, with TRBD2 identical over 11 bases. CDR3 length equals 14 residues. V gave up 10 bases and J gave up 0 bases; unmatched junction bases: 5. Germline lookup yields CDR1 SNHLY and CDR2 FYNNEI. CDR3 bases: TGTGCCACCACGACTAGCGGGAACTCCTACGAGCAGTACTTC. Amino acid sequence: CATTTSGNSYEQYF.

This clonotype was seen repeatedly, ten times or more. V usage is TRBV2 and J usage is TRBJ1-1; D gene ambiguous. The CDR3 runs to 14 residues. Trimming took off 7 bases at V and 1 base at J, with 13 bases between the two ends. Germline CDR1 is SNHLY and CDR2 is FYNNEI. This CDR3 reads CASKGPRSNTEAFF. The CDR3 DNA sequence: TGTGCCAGCAAAGGTCCCAGGTCGAACACTGAAGCTTTCTTT. The complete variable domain, with remaining parts taken from reference TRBV2 and TRBJ1-1, reads EPEVTQTPSHQVTQMGQEVILRCVPISNHLYFYWYRQILGQKVEFLVSFYNNEISEKSEIFDDQFSVERPDGSNFTLKIRSTKLEDSAMYFCASKGPRSNTEAFFGQGTRLTVV.

This clonotype showed up many times. The chain combines TRBV11-2 with TRBJ1-6, with TRBD1 identical over 8 bases. The germline V gene encodes CDR1 SGHAT and CDR2 FQNNGV. With V trimmed by 1 base and J by 7 bases, 3 bases remained unmatched. The CDR3 has 15 residues. CDR3 sequence: CASSLARGLNSPLHF. Here the CDR3 DNA reads TGTGCCAGCAGCTTAGCCAGGGGGCTCAATTCACCCCTCCACTTT. Variable domain in full (rest from reference TRBV11-2 and TRBJ1-6): EAGVAQSPRYKIIEKRQSVAFWCNPISGHATLYWYQQILGQGPKLLIQFQNNGVVDDSQLPKDRFSAERLKGVDSTLKIQPAKLEDSAVYLCASSLARGLNSPLHFGNGTRLTVT.

The chain joins TRBV7-3 to TRBJ2-3, with TRBD2 matching 13 bases. V shed 5 bases and J 6 bases; nucleotides not matched to a gene: 8. Germline assignment: CDR1 SGHTA and CDR2 FQGTGA. This CDR3 comprises 16 residues. In DNA, the CDR3 is TGTGCCAGCAGCCCATTGACTAGCGGGGGGACGGATACGCAGTATTTT. Protein sequence: CASSPLTSGGTDTQYF. The full variable domain, completed using reference TRBV7-3 and TRBJ2-3, is GAGVSQTPSNKVTEKGKYVELRCDPISGHTALYWYRQSLGQGPEFLIYFQGTGAADDSGLPNDRFFAVRPEGSVSTLKIQRTERGDSAVYLCASSPLTSGGTDTQYFGPGTRLTVL.

This clonotype was recorded many times. This chain connects TRBV7-2 to TRBJ2-5; the D gene is possibly TRBD1 (5 bases). Between the trimmed V and J ends, which lost 1 base and 3 bases, there was a span of 12 bases. The CDR3 loop spans 15 amino acids. The germline V gene has CDR1 SGHTA and CDR2 FQGNSA. Here the CDR3 reads CASSLEGSGEETQYF. In DNA form, the CDR3 reads TGTGCCAGCAGCTTAGAGGGGTCCGGCGAAGAGACCCAGTACTTC.

This clonotype was seen at least ten times. J is TRBJ2-1 and V is TRBV2, with TRBD1 matching over 9 bases. With V trimmed by 6 bases and J by 2 bases, 5 bases remained unmatched. Per germline, CDR1 SNHLY and CDR2 FYNNEI. The CDR3 loop spans 15 amino acids. In DNA form, the CDR3 reads TGTGCCAGCAGGGCCGGGACAGGGACCTACAATGAGCAGTTCTTC. Protein product: CASRAGTGTYNEQFF. Full variable domain (outside the CDR3, taken from reference TRBV2 and TRBJ2-1): EPEVTQTPSHQVTQMGQEVILRCVPISNHLYFYWYRQILGQKVEFLVSFYNNEISEKSEIFDDQFSVERPDGSNFTLKIRSTKLEDSAMYFCASRAGTGTYNEQFFGPGTRLTVL.

This clonotype has at least ten counts. This sequence joins TRBV5-1 and TRBJ2-1; D remains unclear. The germline gives CDR1 SGHRS, CDR2 YFSETQ. The CDR3 totals 14 residues. The V end was cut by 2 bases, the J end by 7 bases, with 13 bases between. The CDR3 coding sequence is TGCGCCAGCAGCTTACGGTCACCGCCGAATGAGCAGTTCTTC. As protein: CASSLRSPPNEQFF.